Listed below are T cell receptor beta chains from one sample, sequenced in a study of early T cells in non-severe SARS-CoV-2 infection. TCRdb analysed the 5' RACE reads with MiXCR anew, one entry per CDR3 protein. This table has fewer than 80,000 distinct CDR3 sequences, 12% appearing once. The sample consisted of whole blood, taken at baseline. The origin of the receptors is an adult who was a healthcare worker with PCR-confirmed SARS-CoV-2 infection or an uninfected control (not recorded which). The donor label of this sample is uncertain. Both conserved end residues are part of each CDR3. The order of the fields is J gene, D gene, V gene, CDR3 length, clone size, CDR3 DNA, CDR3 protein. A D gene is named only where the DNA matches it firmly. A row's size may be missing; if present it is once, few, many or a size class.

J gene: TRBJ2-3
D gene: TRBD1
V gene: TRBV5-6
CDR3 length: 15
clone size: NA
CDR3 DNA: TGTGCCAGCAGCTTACTTGGGACAGGGGGGGATACGCAGTATTTT
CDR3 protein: CASSLLGTGGDTQYF

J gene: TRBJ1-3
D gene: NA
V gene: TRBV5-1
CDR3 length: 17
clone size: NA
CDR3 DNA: TGCGCCAGCAGCTTACGGGACACCCAGAGCTCTGGAAACACCATATATTTT
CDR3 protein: CASSLRDTQSSGNTIYF

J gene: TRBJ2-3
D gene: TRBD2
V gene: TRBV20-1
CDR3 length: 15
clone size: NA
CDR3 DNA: TGCAGTGCTAGAATAGCGGGGGCCCCCACAGATACGCAGTATTTT
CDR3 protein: CSARIAGAPTDTQYF

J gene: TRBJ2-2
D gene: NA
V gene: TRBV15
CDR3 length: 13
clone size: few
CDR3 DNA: TGTGCCACCAGCAGAGACAGCACCGGGGAGCTGTTTTTT
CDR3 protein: CATSRDSTGELFF

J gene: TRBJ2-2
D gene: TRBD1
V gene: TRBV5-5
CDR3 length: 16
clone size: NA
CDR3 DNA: TGTGCCAGCAGCTTAATGACAGGGAGGAACACCGGGGAGCTGTTTTTT
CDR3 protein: CASSLMTGRNTGELFF

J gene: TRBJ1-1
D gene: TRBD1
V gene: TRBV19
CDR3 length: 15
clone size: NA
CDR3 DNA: TGTGCCAGTAGTCCCCGGGACAGGGTGAACACTGAAGCTTTCTTT
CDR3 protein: CASSPRDRVNTEAFF

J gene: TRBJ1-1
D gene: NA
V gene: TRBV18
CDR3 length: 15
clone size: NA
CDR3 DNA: TGTGCCAGCTCACCATTGGCCAGGAAGAACACTGAAGCTTTCTTT
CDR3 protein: CASSPLARKNTEAFF

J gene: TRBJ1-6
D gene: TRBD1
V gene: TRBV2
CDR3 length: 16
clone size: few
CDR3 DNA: TGTGCCAGCAGTGGGGAGGACAGGAGATATAATTCACCCCTCCACTTT
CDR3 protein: CASSGEDRRYNSPLHF

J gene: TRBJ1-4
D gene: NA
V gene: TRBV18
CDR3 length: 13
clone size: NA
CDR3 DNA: TGTGCCAGCTCACCACGGAGGGGTGAAAAACTGTTTTTT
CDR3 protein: CASSPRRGEKLFF

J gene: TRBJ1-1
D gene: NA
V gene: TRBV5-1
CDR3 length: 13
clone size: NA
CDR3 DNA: TGCGCCAGCAGCTTGGTCGTGGACACTGAAGCTTTCTTT
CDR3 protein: CASSLVVDTEAFF

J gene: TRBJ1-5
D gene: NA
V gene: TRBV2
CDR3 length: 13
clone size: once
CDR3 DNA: TGTGTCAGTGAGGCAACGAACAATCAGCCCCAGCATTTT
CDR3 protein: CVSEATNNQPQHF

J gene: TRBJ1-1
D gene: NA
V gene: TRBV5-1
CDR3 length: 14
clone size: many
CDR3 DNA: TGCGCCAGCAGCTTGGATACAGGTCGTACTGAAGCTTTCTTT
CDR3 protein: CASSLDTGRTEAFF

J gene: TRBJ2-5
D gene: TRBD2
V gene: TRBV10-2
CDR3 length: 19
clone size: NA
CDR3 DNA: TGCGCCAGCAGTGAGTCGGGTTGGTATACGACTAGCGCTCAAGAGACCCAGTACTTC
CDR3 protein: CASSESGWYTTSAQETQYF

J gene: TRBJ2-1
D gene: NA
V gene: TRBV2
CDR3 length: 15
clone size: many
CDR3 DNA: TGTGCCAGCAGTGAAGGACATATCAACCTAAATGAGCAGTTCTTC
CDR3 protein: CASSEGHINLNEQFF

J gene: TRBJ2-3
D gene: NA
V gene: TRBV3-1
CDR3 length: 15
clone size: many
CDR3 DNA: TGTGCCAGCAGCCCGTCCGGCAGGGTGGGTGATACGCAGTATTTT
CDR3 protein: CASSPSGRVGDTQYF

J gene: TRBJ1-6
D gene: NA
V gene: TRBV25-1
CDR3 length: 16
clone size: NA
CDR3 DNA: TGTGCCAGCAGACAAACCGGGACCTCCTATAATTCACCCCTCCACTTT
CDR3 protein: CASRQTGTSYNSPLHF

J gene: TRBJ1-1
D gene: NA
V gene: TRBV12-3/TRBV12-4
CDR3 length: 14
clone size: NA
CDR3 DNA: TGTGCCAGCAGTTTAGGTGTAAAGAACACTGAAGCTTTCTTT
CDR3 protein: CASSLGVKNTEAFF

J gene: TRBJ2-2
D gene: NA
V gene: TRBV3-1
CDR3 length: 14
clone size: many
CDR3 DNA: TGTGCCAGCAGCCAAAGTGGGGGCACCGGGGAGCTGTTTTTT
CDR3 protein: CASSQSGGTGELFF

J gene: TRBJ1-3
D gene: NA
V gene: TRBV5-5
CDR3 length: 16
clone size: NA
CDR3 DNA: TGTGCCAGCAGCCTACCGACCATCCGCTCTGGAAACACCATATATTTT
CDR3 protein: CASSLPTIRSGNTIYF

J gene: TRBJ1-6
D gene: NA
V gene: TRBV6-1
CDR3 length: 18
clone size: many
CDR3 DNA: TGTGCCAGCAACCCCGACCCGGCGGGCCCGGCCTATAATTCACCCCTCCACTTT
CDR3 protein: CASNPDPAGPAYNSPLHF

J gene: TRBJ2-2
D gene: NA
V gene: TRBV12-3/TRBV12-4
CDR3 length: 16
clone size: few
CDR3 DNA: TGTGCCAGCAGTCCCCGAAGTACCAGGAACACCGGGGAGCTGTTTTTT
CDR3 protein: CASSPRSTRNTGELFF

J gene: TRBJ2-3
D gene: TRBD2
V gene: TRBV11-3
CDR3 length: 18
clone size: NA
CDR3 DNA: TGTGCCAGCAGCTTGACGGTTTTCGGCGGGGGGAGCACAGATACGCAGTATTTT
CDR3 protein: CASSLTVFGGGSTDTQYF

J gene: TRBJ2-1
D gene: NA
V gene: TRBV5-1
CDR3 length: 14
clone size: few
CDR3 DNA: TGCGCCAGCAGCGGGCAAGGCCATAGCGGTGAGCAGTTCTTC
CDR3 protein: CASSGQGHSGEQFF

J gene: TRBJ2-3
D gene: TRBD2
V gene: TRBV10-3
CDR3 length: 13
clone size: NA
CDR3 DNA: TGTGCTCATAGCGGGGGATACACAGATACGCAGTATTTT
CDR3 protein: CAHSGGYTDTQYF